The 21 T cell receptor beta chains given below trace back to one sample, sequenced in a study of blood T cell repertoires in COVID-19. Clones were read by immunoSEQ multiplex PCR, and TCRdb kept only the in-frame ones, dropping some. The data hold more than 85,000 clones, with 92% observed a single time. Material: peripheral blood. All receptors derive from a woman between 50 and 59 years old with COVID-19, enrolled during active disease.

This sequence joins TRBV19 and TRBJ2-1, with 11 positions matching TRBD2. Germline CDR1 and CDR2: LNHDA and SQIVND (reference sequence). V shed 1 base, J shed 8 bases, and the junction held 4 bases outside the gene matches. This CDR3 is built from 15 residues. The DNA for the CDR3 is TGTGCCAGTAGTATAGTTAGCGGGGGGGCCGATGAGCAGTTCTTC. Its protein product is CASSIVSGGADEQFF. Supplemented by reference TRBV19 and TRBJ2-1, the full variable domain reads DGGITQSPKYLFRKEGQNVTLSCEQNLNHDAMYWYRQDPGQGLRLIYYSQIVNDFQKGDIAEGYSVSREKKESFPLTVTSAQKNPTAFYLCASSIVSGGADEQFFGPGTRLTVL.

V usage is TRBV19 and J usage is TRBJ1-5; D remains ambiguous. The CDR3 is 15 amino acids. Trimming removed 4 bases from V and 2 bases from J, with 12 bases in between. Germline assignment: CDR1 LNHDA and CDR2 SQIVND (reference sequence). CDR3 residues: CASSNQPGGNQPQHF. Written as DNA, the CDR3 is TGTGCCAGTAGTAACCAGCCAGGTGGCAATCAGCCCCAGCATTTT.

A word on this clone: An end of the junction does not agree with germline; a read error may underlie this. The chain recombines TRBV3-1 (or the pseudogene TRBV3-2) with TRBJ1-2; 9 bases line up with TRBD1. Looked up from germline, CDR1 is LGHDT and CDR2 is YNNKEL (reference sequence). The CDR3 sequence is 15 residues long. The CDR3 reads CASSPEKGTGSIRVF. CDR3 bases: TGTGCCAGCAGCCCTGAAAAAGGGACAGGGTCGATTAGGGTCTTC.

The gene calls are TRBV12-3 or TRBV12-4 and TRBJ2-1; 7 nucleotides line up with TRBD1. CDR3 length: 12 amino acids. After removal of 5 bases from V and 7 bases from J, the junction contained 2 bases not matched to a gene. Here the CDR3 DNA reads TGTGCCAGCAGTCCACAGGGGAATGAGCAGTTCTTC. Translation: CASSPQGNEQFF.

The CDR3 region has the DNA TGTGCCAGCAGTTACCGGAGACAGCTAAATTCACCCCTCCACTTT. Residues: CASSYRRQLNSPLHF. The genes are TRBV6-5 and TRBJ1-6; tentative D call: TRBD1 (5 bases). The V end lost 2 bases, the J end lost 7 bases, and 12 bases lay between the germline ends. The germline V gene encodes CDR1 MNHEY and CDR2 SVGAGI. CDR3 size: 15 residues.

The V call is TRBV18, the J call TRBJ2-1; TRBD2 aligns across 10 bases. J lost 0 bases, V lost 0 bases, and 2 bases had no gene match. CDR1 is KGHSH and CDR2 is LQKENI in the germline V gene. CDR3 length: 17 residues. DNA of the CDR3: TGTGCCAGCTCACCACCTCTAGCGGGGGTCTCCTACAATGAGCAGTTCTTC. Its protein product is CASSPPLAGVSYNEQFF.

The CDR3, as DNA: TGTGCCACCTCAGCCTCCGGGACAGGGGCTAGCGGCTACACCTTC. It translates to CATSASGTGASGYTF. This rearrangement joins TRBV6-5 to TRBJ1-2; TRBD1 matches 10 bases. Germline lookup yields CDR1 MNHEY and CDR2 SVGAGI. J was trimmed by 8 bases and V by 10 bases; bases with no gene match: 16. The CDR3 consists of 15 residues.

This clone came up a few times. The genes are TRBV7-9 and TRBJ1-2; 8 bases map to TRBD1. The CDR3 runs 14 residues. The germline V gene encodes CDR1 SEHNR and CDR2 FQNEAQ (reference sequence). Trimming at V came to 4 bases and at J to 6 bases, leaving 7 bases not matched to a gene. The CDR3 sequence is CASSYSGTGHGYTF. The CDR3 DNA sequence: TGTGCCAGCAGCTACTCCGGGACAGGACATGGCTACACCTTC.

The J gene is TRBJ2-1, the V gene TRBV24-1; 9 nucleotides line up with TRBD2. With V trimmed by 9 bases and J by 0 bases, 17 bases remained unmatched. CDR1 and CDR2 (germline): KGHDR, SFDVKD. The CDR3 consists of 19 residues. The CDR3 nucleotides are TGTGCCACCCCCCCAGGGTGGCTAGCGGGGAGTAGCTCCTACAATGAGCAGTTCTTC. It encodes CATPPGWLAGSSSYNEQFF.

The chain uses TRBV5-1 and TRBJ2-6; 7 bases are shared with TRBD1. This CDR3 contains 16 residues. Germline CDR1 and CDR2: SGHRS and YFSETQ. V lost 4 bases to trimming and J lost 4 bases; unmatched junction nucleotides: 8. The CDR3 loop reads CASSIRTGLGANVLTF. Written as DNA, the CDR3 is TGCGCCAGCAGCATCCGGACAGGCCTCGGGGCCAACGTCCTGACTTTC.

The sample holds one count of this clone. The V and J genes are TRBV6-5 and TRBJ1-1, with a weak D call TRBD1 (6 bases). This CDR3 has 14 residues. Trimming removed 6 bases from V and 2 bases from J, with 13 bases in between. Germline lookup yields CDR1 MNHEY and CDR2 SVGAGI. CDR3 bases: TGTGCCAGCAGCAGATTACAGGGTAACACTGAAGCTTTCTTT. It translates to CASSRLQGNTEAFF.

The chain joins TRBV20-1 to TRBJ1-1, with D unclear. With 3 bases removed from V and 0 bases from J, the gap between germline ends came to 5 bases. The CDR3 contains 12 residues. Germline V lookup: CDR1 DFQATT, CDR2 SNEGSKA (reference sequence). CDR3 protein: CSASILNTEAFF. CDR3 sequence (DNA): TGCAGTGCTAGTATCTTGAACACTGAAGCTTTCTTT.

The chain joins TRBV3-1 (or the pseudogene TRBV3-2) to TRBJ1-5; no definite D call. Germline V gene data show CDR1 as LGHDT and CDR2 as YNNKEL (reference sequence). CDR3 length: 13 residues. V lost 2 bases and J lost 4, with 6 bases in between. CDR3 in DNA: TGTGCCAGCAGCCAATCAGGAAATCAGCCCCAGCATTTT. Amino acids: CASSQSGNQPQHF.

In this sample, this clone turned up a few times. This sequence joins TRBV7-9 and TRBJ1-6, with 7 nucleotides matching TRBD1. This CDR3 is 16 amino acids long. J lost 6 bases, V lost 5 bases, and 10 bases had no gene match. Germline CDR1 SEHNR, CDR2 FQNEAQ (reference sequence). CDR3 in amino acids: CASSLGQVGGNSPLHF. The CDR3 nucleotides read TGTGCCAGCAGCCTCGGACAGGTGGGAGGTAATTCACCCCTCCACTTT.

CDR3 nucleotides: TGTGCAAGTCGCCCCCCCTCCTGGACAGGGGGCGATCGCTATTCACCCCTCCACTTT. Residues: CASRPPSWTGGDRYSPLHF. The V gene is TRBV12-2, the J gene TRBJ1-6; the table's TRBD1 call for D was not verified on the DNA. TRBV12-2 is tagged as a pseudogene. The CDR3 spans 19 residues.

J is TRBJ1-2 and V is TRBV9, with no clear D. This CDR3 is 11 amino acids long. Per germline, CDR1 SGDLS and CDR2 YYNGEE. V lost 0 bases, J lost 14 bases, and 11 bases lay in between. In DNA form, the CDR3 reads TGTGCCAGCAGCGTAGGCAGAACAAAAACCTTC. This gives the protein CASSVGRTKTF.

This rearrangement joins TRBV7-6 to TRBJ2-1; no definite D call. The V gene lost 4 bases and the J gene lost 6 bases, with 19 bases spanning the gap. Looked up from germline, CDR1 is SGHVS and CDR2 is FNYEAQ. The CDR3 has 16 amino acids. The CDR3 region is CASSSRPGATSNEQFF. CDR3 sequence (DNA): TGTGCCAGCAGCTCGCGTCCGGGTGCTACGTCCAATGAGCAGTTCTTC.

The V call is TRBV4-1, the J call TRBJ2-7; the D is unclear. The CDR3 totals 14 residues. V was cut by 1 base and J by 3 bases, with 10 bases left in between. From germline, CDR1 is MGHRA and CDR2 YSYEKL. CDR3: CASSQVTDIYEQYF. DNA for the CDR3: TGCGCCAGCAGCCAAGTTACAGACATCTACGAGCAGTACTTC.

The chain recombines TRBV20-1 with TRBJ2-7; 7 bases line up with TRBD2. The V and J ends lost 3 bases and 3 bases, in that order; junction bases with no gene match: 2. Per the germline V gene, CDR1 is DFQATT and CDR2 is SNEGSKA (reference sequence). This CDR3 spans 12 amino acids. The CDR3 spells CSASGGGYEQYF. The DNA of the CDR3 is TGCAGTGCTAGTGGCGGGGGCTACGAGCAGTACTTC.

The rearrangement links TRBV5-4 to TRBJ1-2, with a tentative D call TRBD1 (5 bases). Germline V gene sequence: CDR1 SGHNT, CDR2 YYREEE (reference sequence). There are 15 residues in the CDR3. Trimming left V 2 bases short and J 4 bases short, with 15 bases between. The CDR3 region has the DNA TGTGCCAGCAGCTTCCACCCCCAGGGATTCTATGGCTACACCTTC. Protein sequence: CASSFHPQGFYGYTF.

The chain uses TRBV21-1 and TRBJ2-7; no DNA check was done on the table's D call, TRBD2. TRBV21-1 counts as a pseudogene. The CDR3 has 16 amino acids. The CDR3 nucleotides read TGTGCCAGCAGCCTCAGACCCGGGGGGATCCCCTACGAGCAGTACGTC. The encoded protein is CASSLRPGGIPYEQYV.